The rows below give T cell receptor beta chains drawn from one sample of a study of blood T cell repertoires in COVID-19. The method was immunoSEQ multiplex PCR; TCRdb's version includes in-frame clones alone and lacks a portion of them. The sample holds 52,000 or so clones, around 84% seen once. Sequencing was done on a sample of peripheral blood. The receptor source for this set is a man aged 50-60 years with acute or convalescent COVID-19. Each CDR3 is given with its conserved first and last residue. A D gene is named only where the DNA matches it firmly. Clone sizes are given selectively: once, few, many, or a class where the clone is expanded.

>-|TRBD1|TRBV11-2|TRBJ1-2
TGTGCCAGCAGCTTACAGGGGGCTGAAGGATATGGCTACACCTTC
CASSLQGAEGYGYTF
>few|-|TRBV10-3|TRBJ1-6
TGTGCCGTAGCCGAGGGCGGTTATAATTCACCCCTCCACTTT
CAVAEGGYNSPLHF
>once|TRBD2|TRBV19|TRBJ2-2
TGTGCCAGTAGTACAGTAGGGCTAGCGGGGACCTACACCGGGGAGCTGTTTTTT
CASSTVGLAGTYTGELFF
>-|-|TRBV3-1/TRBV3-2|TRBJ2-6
TGTGCCAGCAGCCTCCCCCCAGGCTCTGGGGCCAACGTCCTGACTTTC
CASSLPPGSGANVLTF
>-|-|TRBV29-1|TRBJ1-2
TGCAGCGTTCGGGATTTGCCAGGCTACACCTTC
CSVRDLPGYTF
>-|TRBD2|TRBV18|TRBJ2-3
TGTGCCAGCTCACCACGGCTAGCGGGAGCGACAGATACGCAGTATTTT
CASSPRLAGATDTQYF
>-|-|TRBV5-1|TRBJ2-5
TGCGCCAGCAGCTTGCGGGGCGGGGAACAAGAGACCCAGTACTTC
CASSLRGGEQETQYF
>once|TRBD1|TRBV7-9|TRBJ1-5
TGTGCCAGCAGCGAAGACAGGGGGGGCAATCAGCCCCAGCATTTT
CASSEDRGGNQPQHF
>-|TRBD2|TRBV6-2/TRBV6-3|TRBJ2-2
TGTGCCAGCAGTTATTCAGAGCGGGAGGTCGGGGAGCTGTTTTTT
CASSYSEREVGELFF
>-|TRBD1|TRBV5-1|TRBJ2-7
TGCGCCAGCAGTTCGGACAGGGACTCCTACGAGCAGTACTTC
CASSSDRDSYEQYF
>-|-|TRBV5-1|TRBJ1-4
TGCGCCAGCAGTTTTGGAACAGTTCAGGGTAATGAAAAACTGTTTTTT
CASSFGTVQGNEKLFF
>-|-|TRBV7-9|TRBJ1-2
TGTGCCAGCAGCCAGGGGACGAAGGGCTACACCTTC
CASSQGTKGYTF
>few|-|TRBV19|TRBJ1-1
TGTGCCAGTAGTATAGGGTCGAGGATGAACACTGAAGCTTTCTTT
CASSIGSRMNTEAFF
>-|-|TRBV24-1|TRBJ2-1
TGTGCCACCAGTGACTCATTCAAGTTACTAGGTTCGAATGAGCAGTTCTTC
CATSDSFKLLGSNEQFF
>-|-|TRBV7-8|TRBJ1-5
TGTGCCAGCAGCTCGGGTAGGCAGGGGAATCAGCCCCAGCATTTT
CASSSGRQGNQPQHF
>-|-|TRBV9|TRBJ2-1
TGTGCCAGCAGCGTAGGGGGGCACTCCTCCTACAATGAGCAGTTCTTC
CASSVGGHSSYNEQFF
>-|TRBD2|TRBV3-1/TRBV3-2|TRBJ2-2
TGTGCCAGCAGCCAATTAGCGGGAGGAGGGACCGGGGAGCTGTTTTTT
CASSQLAGGGTGELFF
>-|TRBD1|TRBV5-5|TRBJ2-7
TGTGCCAGCAGCTTCGGGACAGCCAGGGGCGAGCAGTACTTC
CASSFGTARGEQYF
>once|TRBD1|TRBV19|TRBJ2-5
TGTGCCAGTAGTACTGGGACAGGGCAAGAGACCCAGTACTTC
CASSTGTGQETQYF
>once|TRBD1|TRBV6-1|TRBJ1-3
TGTGCCAGCAGTGTGGGGGACAGCGCGTCTGGAAACACCATATATTTT
CASSVGDSASGNTIYF
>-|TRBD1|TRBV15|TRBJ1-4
TGTGCCACCAGCGAGGGACAGGCCGAAAAACTGTTTTTT
CATSEGQAEKLFF
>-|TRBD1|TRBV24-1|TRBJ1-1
TGTGCCACCAGTGATTTACCGGGACAGGCAATTTTCTTT
CATSDLPGQAIFF